This T cell receptor beta chain is from a study of beta chain features in type 1 diabetes. General study results and limits: An over-representation of cells with high TCR expression could result from cDNA sequencing. For patients and controls alike, PCR might favor shorter templates to the same degree.

This clone was found a few times. Its matching antigen is unknown. cDNA synthesis used the whole RNA isolate, giving expressed TCRB sequences. Clones were read by immunoSEQ multiplex PCR, and TCRdb kept only the in-frame ones, dropping some. The repertoire holds 850,000 to 900,000 clones, with roughly a sixth as singletons. Donors contributed one heparinised blood draw apiece, averaging about 116 mL. Stem cell-like memory, regulatory, central memory and naive CD4+ cells were sorted via CD45RO/CCR7/CD25/CD127/CD95/CD27. This clonotype was sampled from a young woman in good health. Sequencing was done on a sample of naive CD4+ T cells from blood.

The CDR3 is CASSLALSYSGNTIYF. The CDR3 bases are TGTGCCAGCAGCTTAGCGCTATCCTACTCTGGAAACACCATATATTTT. The chain is built from TRBV7-2 and TRBJ1-3, with unresolved D. This CDR3 comprises 16 residues. V was shortened by 0 bases and J by 0 bases, with 9 bases between the two germline ends. The V gene's germline CDR1 is SGHTA and CDR2 FQGNSA. Full variable domain (missing parts from reference TRBV7-2 and TRBJ1-3): GAGVSQSPSNKVTEKGKDVELRCDPISGHTALYWYRQSLGQGLEFLIYFQGNSAPDKSGLPSDRFSAERTGGSVSTLTIQRTQQEDSAVYLCASSLALSYSGNTIYFGEGSWLTVV.